These 9 T cell receptor beta chains were sequenced from one sample in a study of T cell changes during pregnancy in multiple sclerosis (dated by TCRdb to about 2019). Receptor libraries were prepared by the immunoSEQ multiplex PCR assay. Not all clones reach the TCRdb copy of this immuneACCESS table, which keeps in-frame sequences only. Checked studies attribute under half of the gap to unresolved V genes and leave the rest unexplained. Counted in this sample were roughly 83,000 clones; about 90% of them appeared once. The ten biggest clones cover 3.5% of the sample. The material was PBMCs, obtained in the first trimester of pregnancy. The receptor set was obtained from a female donor in good health, serving as a control in a pregnancy study. Some clones in this sample may be carry-over from other donors' samples.

This rearrangement joins TRBV18 to TRBJ2-2; tentatively, D is TRBD1 (6 bases). Germline loops: CDR1 KGHSH, CDR2 LQKENI. The CDR3 sequence is 15 residues long. V lost 2 bases and J lost 5, with 12 bases in between. The CDR3, as DNA: TGTGCCAGCTCACCAGGAACAGGACAGACCGGGGAGCTGTTTTTT. Translated, it gives CASSPGTGQTGELFF.

This chain joins TRBV28 and TRBJ1-4; possible D gene TRBD1, 6 bases. The V and J ends lost 6 bases and 6 bases respectively, with 17 bases between them. CDR3 size: 15 residues. Germline assignment: CDR1 MDHEN and CDR2 SYDVKM. CDR3 region: CASSRTGRGDEKLFF. The CDR3 nucleotides read TGTGCCAGCAGCCGAACAGGGAGGGGGGATGAAAAACTGTTTTTT.

The chain joins TRBV19 to TRBJ2-3, with 9 bases fitting TRBD2. Germline V gene lookup returns CDR1 LNHDA and CDR2 SQIVND (reference sequence). This CDR3 has 15 amino acids. J lost 2 bases, V lost 6 bases, and 6 bases had no gene match. CDR3 loop: CASREAGGTTDTQYF. The CDR3 nucleotides are TGTGCCAGTAGGGAGGCGGGGGGGACCACAGATACGCAGTATTTT.

The chain joins TRBV5-1 to TRBJ2-5; TRBD1 matches 7 bases. Germline V CDR1 and CDR2: SGHRS, YFSETQ. CDR3 length: 15 residues. The V and J ends lost 4 bases and 6 bases, in that order; junction bases with no gene match: 12. CDR3: CASSATTGSMKTQYF. The CDR3 DNA reads as TGCGCCAGCAGCGCCACGACAGGGTCCATGAAGACCCAGTACTTC.

The chain employs TRBV28 and TRBJ2-3, with TRBD2 identical over 11 bases. Per the germline V gene, CDR1 is MDHEN and CDR2 is SYDVKM. CDR3 length: 14 residues. The V and J ends lost 5 bases and 5 bases, in that order; junction bases with no gene match: 3. In DNA form, the CDR3 reads TGTGCCAGCAGTAACGGACTAGCGGGAGATACGCAGTATTTT. It specifies CASSNGLAGDTQYF.

The chain recombines TRBV7-9 with TRBJ2-7; TRBD1 matches at 7 bases. This CDR3 has 15 amino acids. Germline V CDR1 and CDR2: SEHNR, FQNEAQ (reference sequence). V shed 0 bases and J 2 bases; nucleotides not matched to a gene: 4. The CDR3 is CASSLALTGTYEQYF. The CDR3 bases are TGTGCCAGCAGCTTAGCGTTGACAGGGACCTACGAGCAGTACTTC.

The gene calls are TRBV10-2 and TRBJ1-2; D uncertain. Germline assignment: CDR1 WSHSY and CDR2 SAAADI. The CDR3 extends over 14 amino acids. V gave up 0 bases and J gave up 2 bases, with 7 bases separating them. The CDR3 here is CASSESSGNYGYTF. CDR3 in DNA: TGCGCCAGCAGTGAGTCATCCGGGAACTATGGCTACACCTTC.

The genes are TRBV6-1 and TRBJ1-4, with D possibly being TRBD1 (6 bases). The V gene lost 2 bases and the J gene lost 8 bases, with 15 bases spanning the gap. Germline lookup yields CDR1 MNHNS and CDR2 SASEGT. This CDR3 is built from 15 residues. The CDR3 reads CASSELGGGREKLFF. CDR3 sequence (DNA): TGTGCCAGCAGTGAACTTGGGGGGGGGCGGGAAAAACTGTTTTTT.

The CDR3 nucleotides are TGCGCCAGCAGCTTGGGTCCCTCGACTGGTGAGCAGTTCTTC. Protein product: CASSLGPSTGEQFF. The chain combines TRBV5-1 with TRBJ2-1; D gene unclear. Trimming shortened V by 0 bases and J by 9 bases, and 13 bases separated the two germline ends. Germline V gene data show CDR1 as SGHRS and CDR2 as YFSETQ. This CDR3 has 14 amino acids.